This TCR beta chain came from a study of response to subunit inactivated influenza vaccine (dated by TCRdb to the late 2010s). In terms of the full investigation: Deep quantitative T cell receptor repertoire profiling was used in the study to track responses to a trivalent subunit inactivated influenza vaccine.

V is clipped by 0 bases and J by 5 bases, and the sequence between their germline boundaries is 3 bases long. Per the germline V gene, KGHDR is the CDR1 and SFDVKD is the CDR2. The CDR3 starts with the cysteine, ends with the phenylalanine, and has 12 residues. CDR3 DNA only is kept here, 36 bases in frame from base 1. This clonotype was seen only a few times. It has no known antigen specificity. The sample holds no much larger clone one base away, and base qualities are not on file. The receptor library was made with RT-PCR. The reads were generated on an Illumina HiSeq 2500. TCRdb trimmed public reads at Q25 via fastp, called clones via MiXCR and kept in-frame beta chains. Under each unique CDR3 protein, matching rows form one entry showing the most common genes and DNA. This sample lists about 540,000 distinct CDR3 sequences; approximately 20% were detected once. The top ten clonotypes cover around 2.8% of the sample.

Paper-wide results and their limitations: According to the authors, only a limited number of new T cells may be recruited by each seasonal influenza vaccination.

This sample also appeared in a second study, on T cells expressing NK-cell markers. Per the second study: 5'RACE template switching, by which a universal primer site and unique molecular identifiers were added, was used to make TCR beta cDNA libraries. TCR beta-chain repertoires were profiled in sorted CD3+CD56+NKG2C+, CD3+CD56+NKG2C- and CD3+CD56-NKG2C+ T-cell subsets from several donors. Of the eight sequenced donors, seven were found to be HCMV-seropositive and one was found to be HCMV-seronegative. To restrict sorting to alphabetaTCR-expressing T cells, an anti-gammadeltaTCR antibody was added in several experiments. For several donors, the dominant CD3+CD56+NKG2C+ clonotypes were among the top 10 CD8+ clonotypes and accounted for roughly 1.0-7.5% of CD8+ T cells. Those dominant clonotypes were again the most abundant among CD3+CD56-NKG2C+ cells in a handful of donors, at about 25-65%. It remained unclear whether the expanded NKG2C-expressing T cell clones were specific for HCMV antigens. The study sequenced eight donors, all healthy volunteers chosen at random: three men and five women. HCMV-specific IgG was detected in serum with a commercial ELISA kit to determine HCMV serostatus. Ficoll density gradient centrifugation was used to isolate peripheral blood mononuclear cells from blood. Using Miltenyi isolation kits, CD4+ and CD8+ T cells were isolated from PBMC through magnetic immunoseparation. Synthesis of cDNA was primed from the TCR beta constant segment and was followed by two consecutive PCR amplification steps. Sequencing of the libraries produced 2 x 150 bp reads on Illumina HiSeq 2000/2500, MiSeq or NextSeq. Reads were demultiplexed and grouped by UMI with MIGEC, and clonotypes were assembled and quantified with MiTCR. To exclude erroneous sequences, any TCR cDNA sequence not supported by at least two reads was discarded. Downstream repertoire analysis used the tcR package, and clonotypes were matched across fractions by CDR3 nucleotide sequence plus V segment. VDJmatch was used to annotate antigen specificity against VDJdb, with one amino acid substitution allowed in CDR3.

This TCR derives from a man in his forties or fifties who received an inactivated influenza vaccine. Donor details come from another sample of the same person, matched by shared clones. The chain was built from TRBV24-1 and TRBJ2-5; too little of a D gene remains to name it. The sequences come from CD4+ T cells sorted from PBMCs, collected about 13 days after vaccination. The bases read TGTGCCACCAGTGATTTGAGGGAGACCCAGTACTTC. Its coded protein is CATSDLRETQYF.